This paragraph reports one TCR beta chain. Participant reports of clinical history set cohort assignment. The CDR3 has 15 amino acids. CDR1 and CDR2 (germline): MDHEN, SYDVKM. V lost 0 bases, J lost 0 bases, and 9 bases lay in between. Profiled with immunoSEQ multiplex PCR; TCRdb holds only in-frame clones, not every one. The data contain some 340,000 clones, 90% of them singletons. This entry is derived from a study of blood T cell repertoires in COVID-19. Study details: Collection of acute and convalescent COVID-19 samples took place in the United States, Italy and Spain.

The specimen sequenced was PBMCs or T cells enriched from blood (not recorded which). V is TRBV28 and J is TRBJ2-7, with no clear D. This TCR derives from a woman aged 30 to 39 who had been exposed to COVID-19. The CDR3 bases are TGTGCCAGCAGTTTATGGGGCACCCACTCCTACGAGCAGTACTTC. Amino acid sequence: CASSLWGTHSYEQYF.